Described below is a single TCR beta chain sequence and its context. What it binds is not known. The CDR3 covers 15 residues. V lost 0 bases, J lost 2 bases, and 5 bases stayed unmatched. Germline V gene sequence: CDR1 DFQATT, CDR2 SNEGSKA (reference sequence). This entry comes from a study of T-cell memory formation after mild COVID-19. Researchers used 5'RACE with constant-segment primers to make TCR alpha and TCR beta cDNA libraries that carry sample barcodes and UMIs. TCRdb passed the 5' RACE reads through MiXCR, listing each CDR3 protein once. The table shows just under 550,000 distinct CDR3 sequences, with around 20% occurring only once. Study-level points and caveats: Prior to infection, memory already included some responding clones, suggesting cross-reactive memory joined. Clones contracting across day 15 to 85 had a balanced CD4/CD8 profile; later expanding clones leaned CD4+. Contracting CD4+ clones were located mainly in CM and EM, and CD8+ clones in EMRA.

This TCR was sampled from an adult woman who had mild COVID-19 (a few samples of this study predate the infection). Cell type and time point are not known. This chain connects TRBV20-1 to TRBJ1-2; 8 bases fit TRBD1. Sequencing used PBMCs or a T cell subset sorted from them (not recorded which). The CDR3 nucleotides read TGCAGTGCTAGAGAGAACAGGGGGGTAAACTATGGCTACACCTTC. It encodes CSARENRGVNYGYTF.